This T cell receptor beta chain is from a study of T cells after yellow fever vaccination. TCRdb called the 5' RACE reads again in MiXCR, with one record for every CDR3 protein. The sample records approximately 150,000 distinct CDR3 sequences, 6.5% to 8.5% being singletons. This clonotype was seen many times. The CDR3 is made up of 16 amino acids. The germline CDR1 and CDR2 sequences are SGHDN and FVKESK. Trimming removed 5 bases from V and 2 bases from J, with 18 bases in between. The TCR sequence derives from a man aged 25 to 45 who received the YFV17D yellow fever vaccine. The specimen was CD4+ T cells sorted from PBMCs, collected 5 days after the yellow fever booster vaccination. The rearrangement uses TRBV14 and TRBJ2-5; D is possibly TRBD1 or TRBD2 (5 bases each). The CDR3: CASSDLGTVLQETQYF. The CDR3, as DNA: TGTGCCAGCAGCGATCTCGGGACGGTATTACAAGAGACCCAGTACTTC.